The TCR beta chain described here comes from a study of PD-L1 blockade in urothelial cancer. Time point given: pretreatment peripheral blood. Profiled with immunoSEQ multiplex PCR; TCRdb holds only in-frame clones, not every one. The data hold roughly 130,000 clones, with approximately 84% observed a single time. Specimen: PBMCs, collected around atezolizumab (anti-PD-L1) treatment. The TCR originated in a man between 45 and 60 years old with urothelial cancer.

DNA for the CDR3: TGTGCCAGCAGCCGTCGGGACACCCAAGAGACCCAGTACTTC. Protein sequence: CASSRRDTQETQYF. The chain is built from TRBV7-2 and TRBJ2-5; possibly TRBD1 for D (6 bases). Per the germline V gene, CDR1 is SGHTA and CDR2 is FQGNSA. This CDR3 is built from 14 residues. V gave up 5 bases and J gave up 1 base, with 11 bases separating them.